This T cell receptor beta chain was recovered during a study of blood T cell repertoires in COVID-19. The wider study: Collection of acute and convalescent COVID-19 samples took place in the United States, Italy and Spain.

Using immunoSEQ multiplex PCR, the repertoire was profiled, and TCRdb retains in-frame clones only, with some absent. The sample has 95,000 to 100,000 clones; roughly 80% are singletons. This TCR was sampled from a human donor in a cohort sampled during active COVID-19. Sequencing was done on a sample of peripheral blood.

CDR3 sequence: CASSPLTRTDFTEAFF. The CDR3 nucleotides read TGTGCCAGCTCACCCTTAACGAGGACGGACTTTACTGAAGCTTTCTTT. This rearrangement joins TRBV18 to TRBJ1-1, with D unclear. The CDR3 consists of 16 residues. The germline gives CDR1 KGHSH, CDR2 LQKENI. V was pared by 3 bases and J by 5 bases, with 19 bases between.